There are a few counts of the clone carrying this T cell receptor (beta chain). Its antigen is not identified. The sample belongs to a study of CD8 T cells in ankylosing spondylitis. Whole-study results and caveats: As reported, disease-linked clones showed significant enrichment in matched ankylosing spondylitis synovial fluid.

Germline V CDR1 and CDR2: SEHNR, FQNEAQ (reference sequence). The ends lost 2 bases at V and 5 bases at J; junction bases unmatched: 1. The CDR3 length is 14 residues. One entry per CDR3 protein results from TCRdb running MiXCR on the 5' RACE reads. Of 200,000 to 250,000 distinct CDR3 sequences in the sample, under 12% were seen once. This receptor was obtained from a male donor with ankylosing spondylitis or in good health (not recorded which). The chain employs TRBV7-9 and TRBJ2-5; 11 bases are shared with TRBD2. The sequenced material came from blood, either unsorted or a sorted T cell fraction (not recorded which). The CDR3 bases are TGTGCCAGCAGCTTAAGACTAGCGGGGGAGACCCAGTACTTC. This gives the protein CASSLRLAGETQYF.